A selection of T cell receptor beta chains follows, all from one sample in a study of blood T cell repertoires in COVID-19. Clones were sequenced by immunoSEQ multiplex PCR, and TCRdb holds only the in-frame ones, with some missing. The data show some 94,000 clones, with approximately 87% seen just once and just over 15% held by the top ten. Sample: peripheral blood. Receptor source: a human donor in a cohort sampled during active COVID-19. Each CDR3 is given with its conserved first and last residue. The D gene is left open where the match is weak. A clone size is listed for some rows: how often the clone was seen (once, few, many), or a class if it is expanded.

V gene	clone size	D gene	J gene	CDR3 protein	CDR3 DNA
TRBV7-9	-	TRBD2	TRBJ2-3	CASSAGLAGTDTQYF	TGTGCCAGCAGCGCAGGACTAGCGGGCACAGATACGCAGTATTTT
TRBV30	-	TRBD1	TRBJ2-1	CARTGNTYNEQFF	TGTGCCCGGACAGGAAACACCTACAATGAGCAGTTCTTC
TRBV19	-	-	TRBJ1-1	CASSIGQGSSEAFF	TGTGCCAGTAGTATAGGCCAGGGTAGTTCGGAAGCTTTCTTT
TRBV28	once	TRBD2	TRBJ2-1	CASSFMMASGSFAYNEQFF	TGTGCCAGCAGTTTCATGATGGCTAGCGGGAGTTTCGCCTACAATGAGCAGTTCTTC
TRBV5-1	-	TRBD1	TRBJ2-3	CASQYRGSTTDTQYF	TGCGCCAGCCAATACAGGGGGTCAACCACAGATACGCAGTATTTT
TRBV29-1	-	-	TRBJ1-1	CSVEAQTGTEAFF	TGCAGCGTTGAAGCACAGACAGGCACTGAAGCTTTCTTT
TRBV6-6	few	-	TRBJ2-7	CASSKTPNAYEQYF	TGTGCCAGCAGTAAGACTCCTAATGCGTACGAGCAGTACTTC
TRBV12-3/TRBV12-4	-	-	TRBJ1-1	CASSSSGGTEAFF	TGTGCCAGCAGTTCCTCCGGGGGCACTGAAGCTTTCTTT
TRBV7-6	few	-	TRBJ1-3	CASSSQGFSSGNTIYF	TGTGCCAGCAGCTCGCAGGGGTTCAGCTCTGGAAACACCATATATTTT
TRBV5-1	-	TRBD1	TRBJ1-1	CASSLGSTGRLEAFF	TGCGCCAGCAGCTTGGGTTCGACAGGGCGACTCGAAGCTTTCTTT
TRBV30	-	TRBD1	TRBJ1-5	CAWSGQGTQPQHF	TGTGCCTGGAGCGGACAGGGAACTCAGCCCCAGCATTTT
TRBV19	few	-	TRBJ1-2	CASSLGRANYGYTF	TGTGCCAGTAGTCTAGGACGGGCTAACTATGGCTACACCTTC
TRBV7-6	-	TRBD1	TRBJ2-7	CASSSTGVEQYF	TGTGCCAGCAGCTCGACAGGGGTAGAGCAGTACTTC
TRBV7-9	-	-	TRBJ2-3	CASSPDSPAQYF	TGTGCCAGCAGCCCTGACAGCCCGGCGCAGTATTTT
TRBV19	-	-	TRBJ1-2	CASSMLSYGYTF	TGTGCCAGTAGTATGCTGAGCTATGGCTACACCTTC
TRBV5-4	few	TRBD1	TRBJ1-1	CASSDRGKAGEAFF	TGTGCCAGCTCTGACAGGGGAAAGGCGGGAGAAGCTTTCTTT
TRBV28	-	-	TRBJ1-2	CASSLGGSYGYTF	TGTGCCAGCAGTTTGGGGGGGTCCTATGGCTACACCTTC
TRBV7-2	-	TRBD2	TRBJ2-7	CASSPRIAGVYEQYF	TGTGCCAGCAGCCCCAGGATAGCGGGAGTTTACGAGCAGTACTTC
TRBV18	-	TRBD2	TRBJ2-6	CASSPGLAGVSGANVLTF	TGTGCCAGCTCACCAGGGCTAGCGGGAGTATCCGGGGCCAACGTCCTGACTTTC
TRBV6-5	-	TRBD2	TRBJ2-3	CASSYGGTSLDTQYF	TGTGCCAGCAGTTACGGGGGGACTAGCCTTGATACGCAGTATTTT
TRBV3-1/TRBV3-2	-	-	TRBJ1-4	CASSPPGANEKLFF	TGTGCCAGCAGCCCCCCGGGGGCTAATGAAAAACTGTTTTTT
TRBV4-1	-	-	TRBJ2-3	CASSQDPPGGAVTDTQYF	TGCGCCAGCAGCCAAGACCCACCGGGCGGGGCCGTCACAGATACGCAGTATTTT
TRBV5-6	few	TRBD1	TRBJ2-1	CASMTGTGARDEQFF	TGTGCCAGCATGACCGGGACAGGGGCCAGGGATGAGCAGTTCTTC
TRBV13	-	-	TRBJ1-1	CASSLGPRLGTEAFF	TGTGCCAGCAGCTTAGGTCCCAGGTTGGGCACTGAAGCTTTCTTT
TRBV28	-	TRBD1	TRBJ1-2	CASRGTVIYGYTF	TGTGCCAGCAGGGGGACAGTGATCTATGGCTACACCTTC
TRBV2	once	-	TRBJ1-1	CASSPAGTEAFF	TGTGCCAGCAGCCCCGCGGGCACTGAAGCTTTCTTT
TRBV10-3	-	-	TRBJ2-1	CAITPTSGDEQFF	TGTGCCATCACACCTACCTCAGGCGATGAGCAGTTCTTC
TRBV7-9	-	-	TRBJ1-1	CASSSHYTEAFF	TGTGCCAGCAGCTCTCACTACACTGAAGCTTTCTTT
TRBV30	-	-	TRBJ2-1	CAWSVLNEQFF	TGTGCCTGGAGTGTACTCAATGAGCAGTTCTTC
TRBV3-1/TRBV3-2	-	-	TRBJ2-3	CATRRSSTDTQYF	TGTGCCACCCGGAGGTCTAGCACAGATACGCAGTATTTT
TRBV10-3	-	-	TRBJ2-7	CAISLQGGIYEQYF	TGTGCCATCAGTCTACAGGGGGGGATTTACGAGCAGTACTTC
TRBV5-6	-	-	TRBJ2-1	CASSPDKIYNEQFF	TGTGCCAGCAGCCCCGACAAGATTTACAATGAGCAGTTCTTC
TRBV7-2	-	-	TRBJ2-7	CASSQWGTPFAEQYF	TGTGCCAGCAGCCAGTGGGGGACTCCTTTCGCCGAGCAGTACTTC
TRBV6-6	-	-	TRBJ1-1	CASSYTSGGTEAFF	TGTGCCAGCAGTTACACGAGCGGCGGCACTGAAGCTTTCTTT
TRBV6-2/TRBV6-3	once	-	TRBJ2-7	CASSYSGSEGLVSTYEQYF	TGTGCCAGCAGTTACTCGGGTAGCGAGGGACTCGTCTCTACCTACGAGCAGTACTTC
TRBV6-6	-	-	TRBJ1-3	CASSYGLMSGNTIYF	TGTGCCAGCAGTTACGGACTTATGTCTGGAAACACCATATATTTT
TRBV19	few	TRBD1	TRBJ1-1	CASSITAGTGEAFF	TGTGCCAGTAGTATCACAGCCGGGACAGGGGAAGCTTTCTTT